The entry below gives a single TCR beta chain sequence along with its context. This sample is drawn from a study of regulatory T cells in long-lasting Graves disease. The CDR3 loop spans 14 amino acids. V was shortened by 2 bases and J by 1 base, with 8 bases between the two germline ends. The germline gives CDR1 MGHRA, CDR2 YSYEKL. Relying on iRepertoire HTBI primers and Arm-PCR of CDR3 regions, the team built TCR beta libraries. TCRdb redid the calling of the multiplex PCR reads with MiXCR, one entry per CDR3 protein. The profile shows about 460,000 distinct CDR3 sequences, approximately 23% of them singletons. Time point given: persistent/refractory GD, antithyroid drugs over 5 years with positive TRAb. Preparation of the TCR library used RNA extracted from PBMCs.

The starting material was peripheral blood mononuclear cells (PBMCs), obtained when the disease was refractory, from a patient treated with antithyroid drugs. This rearrangement joins TRBV4-1 to TRBJ1-1; TRBD1 might be the D (5 bases). The source of this sequence is a female donor with Graves disease. The CDR3 bases are TGCGCCAGCAGCCAATTTGGGGCGAACACTGAAGCTTTCTTT. Translated: CASSQFGANTEAFF.